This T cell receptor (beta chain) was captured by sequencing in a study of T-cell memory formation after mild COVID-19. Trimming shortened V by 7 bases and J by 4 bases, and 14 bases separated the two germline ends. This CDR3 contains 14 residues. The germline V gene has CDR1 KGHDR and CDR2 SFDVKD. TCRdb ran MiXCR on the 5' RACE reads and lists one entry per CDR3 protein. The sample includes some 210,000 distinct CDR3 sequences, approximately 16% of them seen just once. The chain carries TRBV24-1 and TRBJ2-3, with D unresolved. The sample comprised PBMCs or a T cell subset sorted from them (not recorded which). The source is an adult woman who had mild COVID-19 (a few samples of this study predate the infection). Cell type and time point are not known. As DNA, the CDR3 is TGTGCCACCAGCGGGTTTCCTCGTGCAGATACGCAGTATTTT. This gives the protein CATSGFPRADTQYF.